The source of this TCR beta chain is a study of T-cell reconstitution after alpha-beta-depleted transplantation in children. It was with unique molecular identifiers that the TCRbeta library was prepared. TCRdb called the PCR reads again in MiXCR, with one record for every CDR3 protein. The repertoire holds more than 90,000 distinct CDR3 sequences, with 7.5% to 9.5% as singletons. The J segment lost 1 base and the V segment lost 4 bases, leaving 9 bases of the junction unmatched. Germline CDR1 and CDR2: SGHRS and YFSETQ. The CDR3 contains 18 residues. Sequenced here: PBMCs from the stem cell graft donor, sampled from the stem cell graft. The TCR was taken from a human donor who donated a stem cell graft to a child with congenital amegakaryocytic thrombocytopenia. The chain links TRBV5-1 to TRBJ2-6; 9 bases match TRBD1. The CDR3 reads CASSAQGTGLSGANVLTF. CDR3 bases: TGCGCCAGCAGCGCGCAGGGGACAGGGTTATCTGGGGCCAACGTCCTGACTTTC.